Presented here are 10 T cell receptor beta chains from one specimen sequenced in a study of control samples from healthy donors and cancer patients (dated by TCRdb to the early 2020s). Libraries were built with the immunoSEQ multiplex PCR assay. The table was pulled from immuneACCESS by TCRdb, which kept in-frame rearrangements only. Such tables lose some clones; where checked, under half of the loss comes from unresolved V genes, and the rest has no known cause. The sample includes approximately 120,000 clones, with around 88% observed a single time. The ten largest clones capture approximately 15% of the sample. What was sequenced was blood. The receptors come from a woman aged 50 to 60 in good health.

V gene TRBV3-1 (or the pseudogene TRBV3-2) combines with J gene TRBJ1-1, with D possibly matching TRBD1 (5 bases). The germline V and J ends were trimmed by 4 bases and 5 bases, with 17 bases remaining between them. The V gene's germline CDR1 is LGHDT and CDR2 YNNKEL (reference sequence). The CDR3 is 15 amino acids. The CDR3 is CASSRGGGFQTEAFF. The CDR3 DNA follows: TGTGCCAGCAGCCGCGGTGGGGGATTCCAAACTGAAGCTTTCTTT.

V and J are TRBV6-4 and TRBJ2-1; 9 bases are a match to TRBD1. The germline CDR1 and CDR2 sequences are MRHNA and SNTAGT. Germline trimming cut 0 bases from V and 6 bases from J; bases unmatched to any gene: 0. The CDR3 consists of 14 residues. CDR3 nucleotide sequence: TGTGCCAGCAGTGACTCGACAGGGGGCAATGAGCAGTTCTTC. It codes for CASSDSTGGNEQFF.

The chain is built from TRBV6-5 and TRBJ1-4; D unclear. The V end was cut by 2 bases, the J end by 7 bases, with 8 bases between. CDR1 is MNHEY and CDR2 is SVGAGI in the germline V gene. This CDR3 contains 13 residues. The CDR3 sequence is CASSYPPGEKLFF. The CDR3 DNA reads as TGTGCCAGCAGTTACCCACCCGGTGAAAAACTGTTTTTT.

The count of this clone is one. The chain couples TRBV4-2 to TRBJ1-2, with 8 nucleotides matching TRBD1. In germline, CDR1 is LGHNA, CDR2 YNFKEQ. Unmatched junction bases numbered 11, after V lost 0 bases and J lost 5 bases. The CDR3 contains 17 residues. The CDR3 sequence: CASSQDNQGASLYGYTF. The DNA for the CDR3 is TGTGCCAGCAGCCAAGATAACCAGGGGGCGAGTTTGTATGGCTACACCTTC.

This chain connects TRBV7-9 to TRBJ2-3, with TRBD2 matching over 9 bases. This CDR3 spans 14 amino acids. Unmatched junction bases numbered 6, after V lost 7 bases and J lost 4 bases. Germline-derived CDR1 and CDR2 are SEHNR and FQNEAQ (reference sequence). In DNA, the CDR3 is TGTGCCAGCACGCAGCGGGGGGCCGCAGATACGCAGTATTTT. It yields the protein CASTQRGAADTQYF.

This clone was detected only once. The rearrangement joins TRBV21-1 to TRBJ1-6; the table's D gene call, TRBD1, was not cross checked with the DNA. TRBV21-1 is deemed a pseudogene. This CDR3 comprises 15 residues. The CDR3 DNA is TGTGCCAGCACCCACAGGGGACAAAATAATTCACCCCTCCACTTT. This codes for CASTHRGQNNSPLHF.

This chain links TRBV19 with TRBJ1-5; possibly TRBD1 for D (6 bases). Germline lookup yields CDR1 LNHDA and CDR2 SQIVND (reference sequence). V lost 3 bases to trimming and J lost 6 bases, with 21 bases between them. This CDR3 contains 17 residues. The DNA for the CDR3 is TGTGCCAGTAGTATTACGGGGGCGCCAGCTGCGAGTCAGCCCCAGCATTTT. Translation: CASSITGAPAASQPQHF.

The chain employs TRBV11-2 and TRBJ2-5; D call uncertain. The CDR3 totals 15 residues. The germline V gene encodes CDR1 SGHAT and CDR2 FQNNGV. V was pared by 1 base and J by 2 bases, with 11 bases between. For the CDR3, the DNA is TGTGCCAGCAGCTTAGCGTACATGGTTCAAGAGACCCAGTACTTC. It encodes CASSLAYMVQETQYF.

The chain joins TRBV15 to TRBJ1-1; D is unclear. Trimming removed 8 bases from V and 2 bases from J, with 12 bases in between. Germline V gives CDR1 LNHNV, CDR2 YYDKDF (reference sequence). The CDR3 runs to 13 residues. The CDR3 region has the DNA TGTGCCACCGAGAATACAGAAAACACTGAAGCTTTCTTT. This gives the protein CATENTENTEAFF.

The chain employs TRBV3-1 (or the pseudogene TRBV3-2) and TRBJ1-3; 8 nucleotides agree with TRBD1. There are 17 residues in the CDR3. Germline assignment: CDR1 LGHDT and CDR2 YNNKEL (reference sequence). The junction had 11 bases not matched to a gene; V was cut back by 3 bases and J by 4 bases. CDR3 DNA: TGTGCCAGCAGCCATTACAGGGGGGGTAAAGAAGGAAACACCATATATTTT. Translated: CASSHYRGGKEGNTIYF.